This TCR beta chain came from a study of control samples from healthy donors and cancer patients. Germline CDR1 is MNHEY and CDR2 is SVGAGI. Trimming cost V 8 bases and J 6 bases; bases outside gene matches: 15. The CDR3 is 15 amino acids. The table lists this clone with a few counts. Using immunoSEQ multiplex PCR, the repertoire was profiled, and TCRdb retains in-frame clones only, with some absent. The data contain 150,000 to 200,000 clones, over 85% of them singletons. Input material: blood. The J gene is TRBJ1-2, the V gene TRBV6-5; TRBD1 matches 7 bases. The receptor's source is a man younger than 40 in good health. This CDR3 is CASQNPRQGSNGYTF. DNA for the CDR3: TGTGCCAGCCAAAATCCCCGACAGGGATCGAATGGCTACACCTTC.